Here is one T cell receptor beta chain with its context. What it binds is not known. This CDR3 comprises 17 residues. Germline V CDR1 and CDR2: LNHDA, SQIVND (reference sequence). Trimming removed 6 bases from V and 4 bases from J; junction bases left unmatched: 9. The data were obtained in a study of T cell responses to AZD1222 COVID-19 vaccine. Whole-study findings and limits: Clonal diversity may have been underestimated, and the donors were mostly white British, with more females than males. Recipients of AZD1222 seropositive at baseline numbered only 5 or 6.

The protocol was immunoSEQ multiplex PCR, while the TCRdb copy is restricted to in-frame clones and leaves out a portion. The sample lists more than 95,000 clones, around 90% occurring once. The chain uses TRBV19 and TRBJ2-6, with 10 bases that match TRBD1. The sample here was peripheral blood, taken on day 0 of AZD1222 vaccination. This clonotype originated in an adult in good health. The CDR3 loop is CASRDPGQGSGANVLTF. The DNA of the CDR3 is TGTGCCAGTAGGGATCCGGGACAGGGGTCGGGGGCCAACGTCCTGACTTTC.